This T cell receptor beta chain was sequenced in a study of blood T cell repertoires in COVID-19. Study information: Both acute and convalescent COVID-19 samples were obtained from the United States, Italy and Spain. From T cells, B-cell-depleted T cells, or PBMCs came the material, which was cDNA or gDNA.

Across 20 to 25 US areas, participants ranged in age from roughly 18 to 95 years. Donors in Cohort 3 counted as recovered after two negative PCRs, clearance, or symptom resolution. Generated by immunoSEQ multiplex PCR, the TCRdb table keeps only in-frame clones and is missing some. The profile shows about 410,000 clones, less than 95% of them singletons. This clone was counted once. Trimming took off 7 bases at V and 8 bases at J, with 11 bases between the two ends. CDR3 size: 11 residues. Germline loops: CDR1 DFQATT, CDR2 SNEGSKA (reference sequence). The sequencing input was PBMCs or T cells enriched from blood (not recorded which). The V and J genes are TRBV20-1 and TRBJ1-4; no firm D call. The TCR comes from a man in his late teens or twenties who had recovered from COVID-19. The CDR3 sequence: CSVPLEEKLFF. The CDR3 DNA reads TGCAGTGTTCCTTTGGAGGAAAAACTGTTTTTT.